This entry is about one T cell receptor beta chain. What it recognizes is unknown. The sample belongs to a study of Tregs in tolerant kidney transplant recipients. Study-wide points: Activated donor B cell expansion appeared to reveal the most relevant donor-specific TCRbeta repertoire.

Per the germline V gene, CDR1 is SGHRS and CDR2 is YFSETQ. The V and J ends lost 0 bases and 2 bases respectively, with 11 bases between them. The CDR3 has 16 residues. Produced via immunoSEQ multiplex PCR; TCRdb's table is partial and in-frame only. The table records 50,000 or so clones, about 90% of them present only once. Thawed PBMCs were rested overnight at 37°C with 150 to 200 IU/ml IL-2 before regulatory T cell sorting. Sequencing was carried out using Tregs from blood. The rearrangement uses TRBV5-1 and TRBJ2-2, with D uncertain. This receptor was identified in a human donor in good health. The CDR3 DNA is TGCGCCAGCAGCTTGGGCCCCCGAGGAAACACCGGGGAGCTGTTTTTT. Translated: CASSLGPRGNTGELFF.